This TCR beta chain was documented in a study of blood T cell repertoires in COVID-19. Study information: The study drew acute and convalescent COVID-19 samples from the United States, Italy and Spain.

V was clipped by 2 bases and J by 0 bases, with 22 bases between them. The CDR3 has 19 amino acids. CDR1 and CDR2 (germline): MDHEN, SYDVKM. Study processing details: Estimated nucleated cell counts came from reference gene primer amplification. Some clones are missing from TCRdb's copy, which holds only in-frame ones; the method was immunoSEQ multiplex PCR. The V and J calls and the clone size are those of that table, but D and trimming were determined from the DNA. The sample includes roughly 150,000 clones, roughly nine tenths of them seen just once. The J gene is TRBJ1-2, the V gene TRBV28; D is possibly TRBD1 (5 bases). This receptor was identified in a woman aged 70-85 years with acute or convalescent COVID-19. The sequenced sample was peripheral blood. The DNA of the CDR3 is TGTGCCAGCAGTTTAGTTCTTTTGTTTTCGGACATAGCTAACTATGGCTACACCTTC. It yields the protein CASSLVLLFSDIANYGYTF.